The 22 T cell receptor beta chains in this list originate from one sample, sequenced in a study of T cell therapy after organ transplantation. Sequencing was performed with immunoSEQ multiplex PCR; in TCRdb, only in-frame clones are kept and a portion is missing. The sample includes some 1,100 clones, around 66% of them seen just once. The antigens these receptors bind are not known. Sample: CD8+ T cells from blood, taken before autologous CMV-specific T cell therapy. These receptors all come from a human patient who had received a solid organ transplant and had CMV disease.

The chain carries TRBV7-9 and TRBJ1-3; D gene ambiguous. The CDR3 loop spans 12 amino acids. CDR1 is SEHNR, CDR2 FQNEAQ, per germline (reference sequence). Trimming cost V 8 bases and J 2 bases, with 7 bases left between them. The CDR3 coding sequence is TGTGCCAGCGAAGGAGCTGGAAACACCATATATTTT. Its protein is CASEGAGNTIYF.

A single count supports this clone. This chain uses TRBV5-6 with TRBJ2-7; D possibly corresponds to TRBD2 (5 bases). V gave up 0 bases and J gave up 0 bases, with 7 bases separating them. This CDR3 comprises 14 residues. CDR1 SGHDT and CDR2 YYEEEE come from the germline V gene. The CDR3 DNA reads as TGTGCCAGCAGCTTGGGGGGAGACTCCTACGAGCAGTACTTC. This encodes CASSLGGDSYEQYF.

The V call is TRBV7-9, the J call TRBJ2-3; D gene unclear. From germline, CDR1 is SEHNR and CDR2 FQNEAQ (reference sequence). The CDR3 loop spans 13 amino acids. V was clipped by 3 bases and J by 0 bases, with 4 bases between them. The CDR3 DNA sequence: TGTGCCAGCAGCTTGCCCAGCACAGATACGCAGTATTTT. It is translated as CASSLPSTDTQYF.

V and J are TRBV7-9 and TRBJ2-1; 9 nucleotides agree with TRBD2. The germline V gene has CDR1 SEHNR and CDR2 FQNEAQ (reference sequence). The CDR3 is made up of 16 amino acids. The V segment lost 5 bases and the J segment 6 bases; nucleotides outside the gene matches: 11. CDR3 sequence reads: CASSPAAGGLFNEQFF. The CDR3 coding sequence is TGTGCCAGCAGCCCTGCGGCGGGAGGGTTATTCAATGAGCAGTTCTTC.

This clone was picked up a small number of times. CDR3 protein: CASSQRIASEQYF. The CDR3 bases are TGTGCCAGCAGCCAACGAATTGCATCCGAGCAGTACTTC. This sequence joins TRBV4-2 and TRBJ2-7; D unclear. CDR3 size: 13 residues. CDR1 and CDR2 from the germline V gene are LGHNA and YNFKEQ. Trimming left V 2 bases short and J 6 bases short, with 11 bases between.

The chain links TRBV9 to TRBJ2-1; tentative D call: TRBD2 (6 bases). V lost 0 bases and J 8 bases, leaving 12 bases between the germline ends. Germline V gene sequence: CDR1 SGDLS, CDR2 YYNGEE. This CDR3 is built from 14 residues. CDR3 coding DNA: TGTGCCAGCAGCGTAGCTGGAGGGGCTGATGAGCAGTTCTTC. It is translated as CASSVAGGADEQFF. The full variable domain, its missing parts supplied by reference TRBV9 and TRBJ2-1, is DSGVTQTPKHLITATGQRVTLRCSPRSGDLSVYWYQQSLDQGLQFLIQYYNGEERAKGNILERFSAQQFPDLHSELNLSSLELGDSALYFCASSVAGGADEQFFGPGTRLTVL.

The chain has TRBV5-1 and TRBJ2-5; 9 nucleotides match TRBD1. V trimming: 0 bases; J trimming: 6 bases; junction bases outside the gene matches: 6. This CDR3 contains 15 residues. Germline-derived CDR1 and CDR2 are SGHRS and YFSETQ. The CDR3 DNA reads TGCGCCAGCAGCTTGGAGGGGACAGGGCCCAAGACCCAGTACTTC. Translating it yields CASSLEGTGPKTQYF.

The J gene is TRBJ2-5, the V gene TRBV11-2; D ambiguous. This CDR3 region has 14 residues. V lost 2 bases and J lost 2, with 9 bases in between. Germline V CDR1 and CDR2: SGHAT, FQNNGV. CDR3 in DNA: TGTGCCAGCAGCTTATTCGCAGGACAAGAGACCCAGTACTTC. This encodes CASSLFAGQETQYF.

DNA of the CDR3: TGTGCCAGCAGTGCTAGATTCGGGGCTCTGGGCGGGGAAAAACTGTTTTTT. It is translated as CASSARFGALGGEKLFF. This sequence joins TRBV28 and TRBJ1-4; a possible D gene is TRBD1 (5 bases). The length of the CDR3 is 17 residues. V lost 5 bases, J lost 8 bases, and 24 bases lay in between. The germline CDR1 and CDR2 sequences are MDHEN and SYDVKM.

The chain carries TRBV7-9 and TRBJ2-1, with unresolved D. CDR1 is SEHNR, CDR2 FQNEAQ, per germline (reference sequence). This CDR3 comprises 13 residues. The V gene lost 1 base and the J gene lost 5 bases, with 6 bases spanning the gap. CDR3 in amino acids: CASSLGPHNEQFF. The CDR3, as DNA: TGTGCCAGCAGCTTAGGACCCCACAATGAGCAGTTCTTC.

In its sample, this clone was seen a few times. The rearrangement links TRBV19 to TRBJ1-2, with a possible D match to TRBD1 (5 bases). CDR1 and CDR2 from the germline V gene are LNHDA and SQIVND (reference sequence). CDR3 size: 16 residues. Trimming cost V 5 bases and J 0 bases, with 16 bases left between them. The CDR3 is CASSETRDGANYGYTF. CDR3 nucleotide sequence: TGTGCCAGTAGTGAGACTCGGGACGGAGCTAACTATGGCTACACCTTC.

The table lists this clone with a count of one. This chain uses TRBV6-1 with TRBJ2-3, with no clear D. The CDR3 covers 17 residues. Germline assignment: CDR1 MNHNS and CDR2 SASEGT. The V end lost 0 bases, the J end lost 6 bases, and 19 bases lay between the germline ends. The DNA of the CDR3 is TGTGCCAGCAGTGAAGCGGGCAGATTGAAGAGGTGGGATACGCAGTATTTT. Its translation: CASSEAGRLKRWDTQYF.

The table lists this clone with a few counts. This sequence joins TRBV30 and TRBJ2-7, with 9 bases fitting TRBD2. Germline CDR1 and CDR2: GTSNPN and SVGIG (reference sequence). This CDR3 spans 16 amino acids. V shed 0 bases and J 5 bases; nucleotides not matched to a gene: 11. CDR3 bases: TGTGCCTGGAGTGTAGGGTGGGCTAGCGGGACGGACGAGCAGTACTTC. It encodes CAWSVGWASGTDEQYF.

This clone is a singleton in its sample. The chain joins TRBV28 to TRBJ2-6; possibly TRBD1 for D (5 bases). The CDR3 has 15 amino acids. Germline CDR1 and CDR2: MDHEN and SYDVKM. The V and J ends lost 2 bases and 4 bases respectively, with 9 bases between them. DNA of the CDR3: TGTGCCAGCAGTTTAAGTTGGGGCGGGGCCAACGTCCTGACTTTC. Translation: CASSLSWGGANVLTF.

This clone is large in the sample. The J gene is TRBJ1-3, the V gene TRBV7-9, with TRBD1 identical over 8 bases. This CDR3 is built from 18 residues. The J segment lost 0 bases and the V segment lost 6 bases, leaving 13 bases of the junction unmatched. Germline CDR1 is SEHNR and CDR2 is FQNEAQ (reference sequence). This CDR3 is CASRGQRQGASSGNTIYF. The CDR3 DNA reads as TGTGCCAGCAGGGGGCAGAGGCAGGGGGCTTCCTCTGGAAACACCATATATTTT.

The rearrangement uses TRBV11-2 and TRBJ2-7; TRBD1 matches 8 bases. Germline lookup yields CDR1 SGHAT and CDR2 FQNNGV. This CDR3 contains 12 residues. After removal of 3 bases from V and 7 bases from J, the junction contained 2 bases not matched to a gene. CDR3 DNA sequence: TGTGCCAGCAGCTTGCGGACAGGGGAGCAGTACTTC. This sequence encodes CASSLRTGEQYF. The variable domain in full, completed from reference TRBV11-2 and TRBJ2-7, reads EAGVAQSPRYKIIEKRQSVAFWCNPISGHATLYWYQQILGQGPKLLIQFQNNGVVDDSQLPKDRFSAERLKGVDSTLKIQPAKLEDSAVYLCASSLRTGEQYFGPGTRLTVT.

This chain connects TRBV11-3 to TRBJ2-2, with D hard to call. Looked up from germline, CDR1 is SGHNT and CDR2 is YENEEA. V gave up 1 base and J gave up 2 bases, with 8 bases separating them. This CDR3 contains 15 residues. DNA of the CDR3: TGTGCCAGCAGCTTAGTCGGCGATAACACCGGGGAGCTGTTTTTT. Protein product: CASSLVGDNTGELFF. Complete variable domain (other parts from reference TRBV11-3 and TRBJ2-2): EAGVVQSPRYKIIEKKQPVAFWCNPISGHNTLYWYLQNLGQGPELLIRYENEEAVDDSQLPKDRFSAERLKGVDSTLKIQPAELGDSAVYLCASSLVGDNTGELFFGEGSRLTVL.

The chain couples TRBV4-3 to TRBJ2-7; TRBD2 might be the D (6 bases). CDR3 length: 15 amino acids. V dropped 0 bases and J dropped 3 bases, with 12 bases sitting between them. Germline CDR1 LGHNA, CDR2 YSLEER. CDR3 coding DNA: TGCGCCAGCAGCCAAGATACGGAGGGAAACTACGAGCAGTACTTC. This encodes CASSQDTEGNYEQYF.

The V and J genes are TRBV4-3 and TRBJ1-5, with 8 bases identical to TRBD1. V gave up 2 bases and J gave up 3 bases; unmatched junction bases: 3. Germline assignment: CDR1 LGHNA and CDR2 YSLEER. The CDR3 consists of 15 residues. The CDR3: CASSQRQGTNQPQHF. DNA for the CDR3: TGCGCCAGCAGCCAAAGACAGGGGACCAATCAGCCCCAGCATTTT.

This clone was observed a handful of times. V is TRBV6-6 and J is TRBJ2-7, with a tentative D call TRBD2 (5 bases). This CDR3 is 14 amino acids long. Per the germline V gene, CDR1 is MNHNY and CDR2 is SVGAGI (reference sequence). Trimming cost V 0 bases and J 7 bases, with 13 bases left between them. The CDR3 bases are TGTGCCAGCAGTTACTCCGGGGATTTAGCGGAGCAGTACTTC. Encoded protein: CASSYSGDLAEQYF.

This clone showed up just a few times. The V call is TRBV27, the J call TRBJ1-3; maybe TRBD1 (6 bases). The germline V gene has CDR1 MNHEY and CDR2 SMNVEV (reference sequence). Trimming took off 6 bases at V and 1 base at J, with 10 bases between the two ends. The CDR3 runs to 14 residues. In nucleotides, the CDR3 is TGTGCCAGCAGGATACAGGGTTCTGGAAACACCATATATTTT. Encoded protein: CASRIQGSGNTIYF.

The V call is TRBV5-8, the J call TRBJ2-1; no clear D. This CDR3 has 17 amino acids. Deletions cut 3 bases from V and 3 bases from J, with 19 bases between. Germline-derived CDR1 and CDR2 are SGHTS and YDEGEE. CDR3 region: CASSWAPALPNYNEQFF. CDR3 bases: TGTGCCAGCAGCTGGGCCCCAGCGTTACCCAACTACAATGAGCAGTTCTTC.